The 18 T cell receptor beta chains reported below all come from one sample, sequenced in a study of Ad26.COV2.S vaccination and SARS-CoV-2 variants. The treatment was: some 19 received Ad26.COV2.S at low or high dose, single or two shots; roughly five received placebo; per-sample allocation not given. Samples analyzed were those drawn on day 63 after the first vaccine or placebo injection. Data came from immunoSEQ multiplex PCR; TCRdb stores just in-frame clones and leaves some out. The sample holds 500,000 or so clones, about 91% seen once. Here the sequenced sample was peripheral blood, taken in a trial of Ad26.COV2.S vaccine versus placebo. These receptor sequences come from a person between 18 and 59 years old who received the Ad26.COV2.S COVID-19 vaccine or a placebo.

V is TRBV5-8 and J is TRBJ1-2, with D uncertain. V was shortened by 2 bases and J by 4 bases, with 6 bases between the two germline ends. Per germline, CDR1 SGHTS and CDR2 YDEGEE. This CDR3 region has 12 residues. CDR3 sequence: CASSLSLYGYTF. DNA for the CDR3: TGTGCCAGCAGCTTAAGCCTCTATGGCTACACCTTC.

The chain uses TRBV3-1 (or the pseudogene TRBV3-2) and TRBJ1-4, with D unclear. The CDR3 extends over 15 amino acids. Germline V lookup: CDR1 LGHDT, CDR2 YNNKEL (reference sequence). Trimming cost V 3 bases and J 8 bases, with 16 bases left between them. CDR3 nucleotide sequence: TGTGCCAGCAGCCATCGGGCCAGAGGGCGGGAAAAACTGTTTTTT. Translating it yields CASSHRARGREKLFF.

This sequence joins TRBV11-2 and TRBJ1-2; 7 bases map to TRBD1. Germline loops: CDR1 SGHAT, CDR2 FQNNGV. This CDR3 is 15 amino acids long. V was pared by 4 bases and J by 2 bases, with 7 bases of the junction left unmatched. CDR3 bases: TGTGCCAGCAGCTACTGGGACAGACGCAACTATGGCTACACCTTC. It encodes CASSYWDRRNYGYTF.

A note on this clone: The same CDR3 arises from other DNA sequences in this sample as well. This sequence joins TRBV27 and TRBJ2-5, with TRBD1 as a possible D gene (6 bases). This CDR3 has 13 residues. Trimming shortened V by 3 bases and J by 4 bases, and 9 bases separated the two germline ends. Germline CDR1 is MNHEY and CDR2 is SMNVEV (reference sequence). CDR3: CASSLGRGETQYF. Here the CDR3 DNA reads TGTGCCAGCAGTTTGGGCAGGGGAGAGACCCAGTACTTC.

This clone was picked up a small number of times. The chain uses TRBV4-1 and TRBJ2-7; D unresolved. The germline V gene has CDR1 MGHRA and CDR2 YSYEKL. With 0 bases removed from V and 3 bases from J, the gap between germline ends came to 12 bases. This CDR3 contains 15 residues. CDR3 coding DNA: TGCGCCAGCAGCCAAGAACGTAACAGCTTCTACGAGCAGTACTTC. It codes for CASSQERNSFYEQYF.

This chain links TRBV24-1 with TRBJ2-7, with D possibly matching TRBD1 (6 bases). This CDR3 spans 15 amino acids. Germline-derived CDR1 and CDR2 are KGHDR and SFDVKD. The V end was cut by 9 bases, the J end by 5 bases, with 22 bases between. The CDR3 DNA follows: TGTGCCACCTTCGAGCCAGGGGAGCAAGGGGACGAGCAGTACTTC. The encoded protein is CATFEPGEQGDEQYF.

This chain joins TRBV30 and TRBJ1-1; no clear D. Trimming left V 1 base short and J 10 bases short, with 16 bases between. This CDR3 is built from 13 residues. Germline V gives CDR1 GTSNPN, CDR2 SVGIG (reference sequence). CDR3 protein: CAWSGGRDLGAFF. CDR3 DNA sequence: TGTGCCTGGAGTGGAGGGAGGGATTTAGGAGCTTTCTTT. Supplemented by reference TRBV30 and TRBJ1-1, the full variable domain reads SQTIHQWPATLVQPVGSPLSLECTVEGTSNPNLYWYRQAAGRGLQLLFYSVGIGQISSEVPQNLSASRPQDRQFILSSKKLLLSDSGFYLCAWSGGRDLGAFFGQGTRLTVV.

This clone was recorded only once. J is TRBJ2-3 and V is TRBV4-2; no firm D call. CDR1 and CDR2 (germline): LGHNA, YNFKEQ. V was clipped by 0 bases and J by 10 bases, with 8 bases between them. This CDR3 has 12 amino acids. The CDR3 sequence: CASSQDRVAQYF. The CDR3 DNA sequence: TGTGCCAGCAGCCAAGATAGGGTAGCGCAGTATTTT.

The chain uses TRBV19 and TRBJ2-1, with a possible D match to TRBD1 (5 bases). Trimming removed 7 bases at V and 2 bases at J, with 21 bases between. The germline V gene encodes CDR1 LNHDA and CDR2 SQIVND (reference sequence). This CDR3 has 17 amino acids. CDR3 DNA sequence: TGTGCCAGTACCCCCCTCGCAGGGTATCGTACCTACAATGAGCAGTTCTTC. Its protein is CASTPLAGYRTYNEQFF.

V gene TRBV11-2 combines with J gene TRBJ2-7, with 9 bases fitting TRBD1. CDR3 length equals 16 residues. V dropped 0 bases and J dropped 6; count of bases not matched to a gene: 9. Germline V CDR1 and CDR2: SGHAT, FQNNGV. CDR3 bases: TGTGCCAGCAGCTTAGATCGTGGGACAGGGATCGGCGAGCAGTACTTC. Protein sequence: CASSLDRGTGIGEQYF.

The chain couples TRBV12-3 or TRBV12-4 to TRBJ1-1; no reliable D call. This CDR3 region has 11 residues. V lost 3 bases to trimming and J lost 3 bases, with 2 bases between them. CDR3 sequence reads: CASSFYTEAFF. The CDR3 coding sequence is TGTGCCAGCAGTTTCTACACTGAAGCTTTCTTT.

This clone was picked up one time. The gene calls are TRBV18 and TRBJ2-2; either TRBD1 or TRBD2 may fit D (5 bases each). The CDR3 runs 15 residues. Trimming pared 3 bases from V and 3 bases from J, leaving 11 bases between. Germline V gives CDR1 KGHSH, CDR2 LQKENI. The CDR3 region is CASSPSWGYTGELFF. In DNA, the CDR3 is TGTGCCAGCTCACCCTCCTGGGGGTACACCGGGGAGCTGTTTTTT. Filled out from reference TRBV18 and TRBJ2-2, the complete variable domain reads NAGVMQNPRHLVRRRGQEARLRCSPMKGHSHVYWYRQLPEEGLKFMVYLQKENIIDESGMPKERFSAEFPKEGPSILRIQQVVRGDSAAYFCASSPSWGYTGELFFGEGSRLTVL.

The chain joins TRBV19 to TRBJ2-5; a possible D gene is TRBD1 (5 bases). Per germline, CDR1 LNHDA and CDR2 SQIVND (reference sequence). There are 13 residues in the CDR3. V gave up 4 bases and J gave up 5 bases, with 11 bases separating them. The CDR3 protein is CASSNAGSETQYF. As DNA, the CDR3 is TGTGCCAGTAGTAATGCAGGGTCGGAGACCCAGTACTTC.

The rearrangement joins TRBV30 to TRBJ1-2, with D possibly being TRBD1 (6 bases). The CDR3 is made up of 13 amino acids. The germline gives CDR1 GTSNPN, CDR2 SVGIG (reference sequence). Between the trimmed V and J ends, which lost 7 bases and 6 bases, there was a span of 18 bases. The DNA for the CDR3 is TGTGCCTCCCGACTTAGGGGGAGTGATGGCTACACCTTC. Its protein product is CASRLRGSDGYTF.

The chain uses TRBV19 and TRBJ1-1; a possible D gene is TRBD1 (5 bases). The V gene's germline CDR1 is LNHDA and CDR2 SQIVND (reference sequence). V was clipped by 10 bases and J by 3 bases, with 9 bases between them. The CDR3 is 11 amino acids. CDR3 coding DNA: TGTGCCACCAGGGAAGACACTGAAGCTTTCTTT. Encoded protein: CATREDTEAFF.

This chain connects TRBV10-3 to TRBJ2-7; 7 bases line up with TRBD1. Unmatched junction bases numbered 9, after V lost 2 bases and J lost 5 bases. CDR1 is ENHRY, CDR2 SYGVKD, per germline. The CDR3 totals 15 residues. Here the CDR3 reads CAISEAQGQLNEQYF. The CDR3 DNA is TGTGCCATCAGTGAGGCTCAGGGACAGCTTAACGAGCAGTACTTC.

CDR3 DNA: TGCAGTGCTAGTAAGCGCAGGGTCGGGTCACCCCTCCACTTT. It codes for CSASKRRVGSPLHF. The chain combines TRBV20-1 with TRBJ1-6, with a weak D call TRBD1 (5 bases). V was clipped by 3 bases and J by 10 bases, with 16 bases between them. This CDR3 region has 14 residues. Germline V gene data show CDR1 as DFQATT and CDR2 as SNEGSKA (reference sequence).

Written as DNA, the CDR3 is TGCAGCGTTGATATACCCCTGGAGCAGTTCTTC. It is translated as CSVDIPLEQFF. The gene calls are TRBV29-1 and TRBJ2-1; D gene ambiguous. The V end was cut by 3 bases, the J end by 10 bases, with 10 bases between. This CDR3 region has 11 residues. Looked up from germline, CDR1 is SQVTM and CDR2 is ANQGSEA.